Below, 31 T cell receptor beta chains from the same sample are listed, as sequenced in a study of T cells in Graves' hyperthyroidism and ophthalmopathy. The CDR3 regions of TCR beta were amplified from RNA transcripts. TCR CDR3 regions were first amplified by RT-PCR with HTBI primers. TCRdb ran MiXCR on the multiplex PCR reads and lists one entry per CDR3 protein. Here the sample spans about 560,000 distinct CDR3 sequences, around 42% being singletons. Sequenced material: peripheral blood or thyroid tissue (not recorded which). The receptors stem from a woman aged 18-29 years with Graves' hyperthyroidism.

The sample holds a few counts of this clonotype. The chain has TRBV20-1 and TRBJ1-1; TRBD1 might be the D (5 bases). V was shortened by 1 base and J by 5 bases, with 11 bases between the two germline ends. CDR1 DFQATT and CDR2 SNEGSKA come from the germline V gene (reference sequence). The CDR3 has 13 residues. The CDR3 is CSARATGGTEAFF. The CDR3 DNA follows: TGCAGTGCTAGAGCCACGGGGGGTACTGAAGCTTTCTTT.

This clonotype was detected once. The J gene is TRBJ2-7, the V gene TRBV7-2; weak D call: TRBD2 (5 bases). Trimming took off 1 base at V and 3 bases at J, with 13 bases between the two ends. There are 15 residues in the CDR3. From germline, CDR1 is SGHTA and CDR2 FQGNSA. CDR3 sequence reads: CASSLEGHEGYEQYF. CDR3 in DNA: TGTGCCAGCAGCTTAGAAGGCCATGAGGGCTACGAGCAGTACTTC. The complete variable domain, with remaining parts taken from reference TRBV7-2 and TRBJ2-7, reads GAGVSQSPSNKVTEKGKDVELRCDPISGHTALYWYRQSLGQGLEFLIYFQGNSAPDKSGLPSDRFSAERTGGSVSTLTIQRTQQEDSAVYLCASSLEGHEGYEQYFGPGTRLTVT.

The rearrangement joins TRBV7-9 to TRBJ1-1, with 7 bases identical to TRBD1. This CDR3 comprises 13 residues. CDR1 and CDR2 from the germline V gene are SEHNR and FQNEAQ (reference sequence). V gave up 6 bases and J gave up 4 bases; unmatched junction bases: 5. DNA for the CDR3: TGTGCCAGCAGACCACAGGGGCCCACTGAAGCTTTCTTT. It specifies CASRPQGPTEAFF.

There are many counts of this clonotype. Mismatch with germline at one junction end may stem from a read error. This rearrangement joins TRBV2 to TRBJ1-1, with 9 positions matching TRBD1. The germline V gene has CDR1 SNHLY and CDR2 FYNNEI. The CDR3 sequence is 11 residues long. CDR3 sequence: CASTARTGANF. In DNA form, the CDR3 reads TGTGCCAGCACTGCCCGGACAGGGGCAAACTTT.

This clonotype was seen at least ten times. CDR3 bases: TGTGCCAGCAGCTTTCCAGGGGGCGGCACTGAAGCTTTCTTT. It encodes CASSFPGGGTEAFF. This chain uses TRBV7-2 with TRBJ1-1; TRBD1 aligns across 8 bases. From germline, CDR1 is SGHTA and CDR2 FQGNSA. Trimming at V came to 3 bases and at J to 4 bases, leaving 4 bases not matched to a gene. CDR3 size: 14 residues.

This clonotype was counted at least ten times. The rearrangement joins TRBV10-3 to TRBJ1-2; D remains unclear. There are 13 residues in the CDR3. Germline lookup yields CDR1 ENHRY and CDR2 SYGVKD. Trimming cost V 0 bases and J 2 bases, with 4 bases left between them. CDR3 coding DNA: TGTGCCATCAGTGAGTCAGCAAACTATGGCTACACCTTC. Amino acids: CAISESANYGYTF.

This clonotype was seen a single time. The rearrangement joins TRBV29-1 to TRBJ2-2; D remains unclear. CDR3 size: 10 residues. The V end was cut by 8 bases, the J end by 7 bases, with 8 bases between. Germline V gene sequence: CDR1 SQVTM, CDR2 ANQGSEA. The CDR3 DNA reads as TGCAGCTTTGGGGTCGGGGAGCTGTTTTTT. It specifies CSFGVGELFF.

As regards this clonotype: A much larger clonotype is one base distant, so this may be a read error. The V gene is TRBV2, the J gene TRBJ2-5; no reliable D call. Germline CDR1 reads SNHLY; CDR2 reads FYNNEI. This CDR3 has 12 amino acids. This chain's CDR3 is CASSVELETPYF. In nucleotides, the CDR3 is TGTGCCAGCAGTGTGGAGCTAGAGACCCCGTACTTC.

This clonotype has just one count. The junction does not match germline at one end; this may be a read error. V usage is TRBV6-5 and J usage is TRBJ1-5, with D perhaps TRBD1 (5 bases). CDR3 length: 15 residues. Germline V CDR1 and CDR2: MNHEY, SVGAGI. The CDR3 protein is CAISYSTEAGQPQHF. DNA of the CDR3: TGTGCCATCAGTTACTCGACAGAGGCGGGTCAGCCCCAGCATTTT.

The table lists this clonotype with many counts. The CDR3 bases are TGTGCCACCAGTGATTCCGTTTCAGAGACCCAGTACTTC. It codes for CATSDSVSETQYF. The chain joins TRBV24-1 to TRBJ2-5; D is uncertain. The CDR3 contains 13 residues. Germline loops: CDR1 KGHDR, CDR2 SFDVKD. Trimming stripped 2 bases from V and 4 bases from J, with 7 bases between.

The table lists this clonotype with many counts. This chain uses TRBV29-1 with TRBJ1-2; 11 bases align to TRBD1. Germline CDR1 reads SQVTM; CDR2 reads ANQGSEA. This CDR3 region has 16 residues. Germline trimming cut 2 bases from V and 4 bases from J; bases unmatched to any gene: 9. In DNA, the CDR3 is TGCAGCGTTGAATACATGTCCGGGACAGGGGGCTATGGCTACACCTTC. This encodes CSVEYMSGTGGYGYTF.

The rearrangement uses TRBV11-2 and TRBJ2-7; weak D call: TRBD1 (5 bases). The CDR3 spans 15 residues. The V gene lost 2 bases and the J gene lost 7 bases, with 18 bases spanning the gap. Germline-derived CDR1 and CDR2 are SGHAT and FQNNGV. The CDR3 region has the DNA TGTGCCAGCAGCTTAATGGCAGGGAATATTGGAGAGCAGTACTTC. Its protein is CASSLMAGNIGEQYF.

The chain combines TRBV25-1 with TRBJ2-5, with TRBD1 identical over 7 bases. The V gene end was trimmed by 4 bases and the J gene end by 2 bases; junction bases not matched to a gene: 13. The CDR3 consists of 17 residues. Germline V lookup: CDR1 MGHDK, CDR2 SYGVNS. For the CDR3, the DNA is TGTGCCAGCAGTGGGGACAGACAGGAGGAAATTCAAGAGACCCAGTACTTC. Amino acids: CASSGDRQEEIQETQYF. Combining the CDR3 with reference TRBV25-1 and TRBJ2-5 gives the whole variable domain EADIYQTPRYLVIGTGKKITLECSQTMGHDKMYWYQQDPGMELHLIHYSYGVNSTEKGDLSSESTVSRIRTEHFPLTLESARPSHTSQYLCASSGDRQEEIQETQYFGPGTRLLVL.

The chain recombines TRBV27 with TRBJ1-5, with D unclear. Trimming took off 5 bases at V and 7 bases at J, with 9 bases between the two ends. CDR1 is MNHEY, CDR2 SMNVEV, per germline (reference sequence). The CDR3 is 12 residues long. Written as DNA, the CDR3 is TGTGCCAGCAGTCCAGTGGGACAGCCCCAGCATTTT. Its translation: CASSPVGQPQHF.

V gene TRBV10-3 combines with J gene TRBJ2-6; 9 positions agree with TRBD1. The germline V gene encodes CDR1 ENHRY and CDR2 SYGVKD. The CDR3 spans 17 residues. V was pared by 10 bases and J by 3 bases, with 13 bases of the junction left unmatched. The CDR3 nucleotides read TGTGCCAGCATCCACACAGGGGGCGGACTTGGGGCCAACGTCCTGACTTTC. Protein product: CASIHTGGGLGANVLTF.

The V and J genes are TRBV29-1 and TRBJ2-7, with 10 bases aligning to TRBD1. V lost 6 bases to trimming and J lost 6 bases; unmatched junction nucleotides: 8. Germline V gene lookup returns CDR1 SQVTM and CDR2 ANQGSEA. The CDR3 spans 13 residues. This CDR3 is CSVAGTGVFEQYF. The CDR3 DNA is TGCAGCGTAGCCGGGACAGGGGTGTTCGAGCAGTACTTC.

CDR3 DNA: TGCAGTGCTAGTTCAGATCCACGGGATAATTCACCCCTCCACTTT. It yields the protein CSASSDPRDNSPLHF. This rearrangement joins TRBV20-1 to TRBJ1-6; D is unresolved. The V end was cut by 3 bases, the J end by 5 bases, with 14 bases between. The CDR3 totals 15 residues. CDR1 and CDR2 (germline): DFQATT, SNEGSKA (reference sequence).

This clonotype has just one count. This chain links TRBV2 with TRBJ2-7; 9 bases match TRBD1. CDR1 is SNHLY and CDR2 is FYNNEI in the germline V gene. This CDR3 has 15 amino acids. The ends lost 7 bases at V and 2 bases at J; junction bases unmatched: 9. The CDR3 sequence is CASNPGQGPTYEQYF. CDR3 bases: TGTGCCAGCAATCCTGGACAGGGGCCTACCTACGAGCAGTACTTC.

V usage is TRBV2 and J usage is TRBJ2-2; 10 positions match TRBD1. Germline V gene lookup returns CDR1 SNHLY and CDR2 FYNNEI. With 6 bases clipped from V and 3 bases from J, the junction kept 10 bases outside the gene matches. The CDR3 is 17 amino acids. As DNA, the CDR3 is TGTGCCAGCAGCCCCAGAGCGGGACAGGGGCACACCGGGGAGCTGTTTTTT. This encodes CASSPRAGQGHTGELFF.

V usage is TRBV5-1 and J usage is TRBJ2-2; 7 positions agree with TRBD2. The CDR3 totals 15 residues. Germline assignment: CDR1 SGHRS and CDR2 YFSETQ. V was pared by 2 bases and J by 7 bases, with 8 bases of the junction left unmatched. The CDR3 DNA is TGCGCCAGCAGCTTAGTCGCGGGAGCCGGCGGGGAGCTGTTTTTT. Protein: CASSLVAGAGGELFF.

V usage is TRBV10-3 and J usage is TRBJ1-1; no firm D call. This CDR3 spans 15 amino acids. V was shortened by 5 bases and J by 3 bases, with 16 bases between the two germline ends. Looked up from germline, CDR1 is ENHRY and CDR2 is SYGVKD. CDR3 DNA sequence: TGTGCCATCAGTTTAGTATTAGGCAGCGACACTGAAGCTTTCTTT. Its translation: CAISLVLGSDTEAFF.

This clonotype was seen a few times. The chain combines TRBV19 with TRBJ1-2; no firm D call. V was shortened by 1 base and J by 4 bases, with 13 bases between the two germline ends. Germline-derived CDR1 and CDR2 are LNHDA and SQIVND (reference sequence). This CDR3 comprises 15 residues. The CDR3 reads CASSIVGMESYGYTF. The CDR3 DNA reads TGTGCCAGTAGTATAGTAGGAATGGAGTCCTATGGCTACACCTTC.

A note on this clonotype: A much larger clone differs from this one at a single base, so this may be a read error. No conserved phenylalanine or tryptophan is present at the end of the CDR3, so a read error is the likely explanation. The chain joins TRBV24-1 to TRBJ1-2, with a possible D match to TRBD1 (5 bases). Trimming stripped 4 bases from V and 9 bases from J, with 17 bases between. Per the germline V gene, CDR1 is KGHDR and CDR2 is SFDVKD. CDR3 size: 14 residues. The DNA of the CDR3 is TGTGCCACCAGTGAATCCGGGACCCACGGGCGCTACACCCTC. It yields the protein CATSESGTHGRYTL.

This clonotype was detected a few times. The chain links TRBV19 to TRBJ1-3; D is uncertain. The ends were cut back, 3 bases at V and 4 bases at J, with 7 bases in the middle. The germline V gene has CDR1 LNHDA and CDR2 SQIVND (reference sequence). CDR3 length: 13 residues. CDR3 coding DNA: TGTGCCAGTAGTATCGGAGACGGAAACACCATATATTTT. Translation: CASSIGDGNTIYF.

This clonotype was recorded a few times. V usage is TRBV7-2 and J usage is TRBJ2-7, with 8 bases lining up with TRBD2. CDR3 length: 14 amino acids. V trimming: 5 bases; J trimming: 3 bases; junction bases outside the gene matches: 6. Germline V lookup: CDR1 SGHTA, CDR2 FQGNSA. The CDR3 coding sequence is TGTGCCAGCAGCGGCCAGCGGGAGCTCTACGAGCAGTACTTC. Protein sequence: CASSGQRELYEQYF.

This clonotype was recorded a few times. The V and J genes are TRBV5-5 and TRBJ2-5; D uncertain. V was shortened by 0 bases and J by 2 bases, with 11 bases between the two germline ends. The CDR3 is 15 residues long. Germline V CDR1 and CDR2: SGHKS, YYEKEE (reference sequence). CDR3 loop: CASSLDPASQETQYF. The CDR3 DNA sequence: TGTGCCAGCAGCTTGGACCCAGCGTCTCAAGAGACCCAGTACTTC.

The chain combines TRBV29-1 with TRBJ2-7; D possibly corresponds to TRBD1 (6 bases). V was trimmed by 6 bases and J by 8 bases, leaving 14 bases between them. Germline V gene sequence: CDR1 SQVTM, CDR2 ANQGSEA. The CDR3 covers 11 residues. CDR3 sequence reads: CSVGQFNQQYF. In DNA, the CDR3 is TGCAGCGTAGGACAGTTCAATCAGCAGTACTTC.

This clonotype has a count of ten or more. The CDR3 bases are TGTGCCATCAGTGAGTTATTGACCGATGGGCATGGCTACACCTTC. This codes for CAISELLTDGHGYTF. The chain is built from TRBV10-3 and TRBJ1-2; D gene uncertain. There are 15 residues in the CDR3. Per germline, CDR1 ENHRY and CDR2 SYGVKD. V was pared by 1 base and J by 6 bases, with 15 bases between.

CDR3: CASSQASYGYTF. The CDR3 DNA follows: TGTGCCAGCAGCCAAGCTAGCTATGGCTACACCTTC. The chain recombines TRBV7-9 with TRBJ1-2; D not resolved. This CDR3 is 12 amino acids long. Germline V gene lookup returns CDR1 SEHNR and CDR2 FQNEAQ (reference sequence). Deletions cut 5 bases from V and 4 bases from J, with 8 bases between.

This clonotype was seen more than once but under ten times. This chain connects TRBV5-6 to TRBJ2-7; 13 nucleotides line up with TRBD2. Germline V gene data show CDR1 as SGHDT and CDR2 as YYEEEE. The J segment lost 4 bases and the V segment lost 4 bases, leaving 5 bases of the junction unmatched. The CDR3 length is 15 residues. The CDR3 bases are TGTGCCAGCAGCCCTTGGACTAGCGGGAGATACGAGCAGTACTTC. It is translated as CASSPWTSGRYEQYF.

In this sample, this clonotype turned up once. CDR3: CSARKHGQGISETQYF. CDR3 DNA: TGCAGTGCTAGAAAACACGGACAGGGCATTTCGGAGACCCAGTACTTC. V usage is TRBV20-1 and J usage is TRBJ2-5; 8 bases match TRBD1. CDR1 is DFQATT, CDR2 SNEGSKA, per germline (reference sequence). V lost 2 bases to trimming and J lost 5 bases; unmatched junction nucleotides: 13. The CDR3 covers 16 residues.